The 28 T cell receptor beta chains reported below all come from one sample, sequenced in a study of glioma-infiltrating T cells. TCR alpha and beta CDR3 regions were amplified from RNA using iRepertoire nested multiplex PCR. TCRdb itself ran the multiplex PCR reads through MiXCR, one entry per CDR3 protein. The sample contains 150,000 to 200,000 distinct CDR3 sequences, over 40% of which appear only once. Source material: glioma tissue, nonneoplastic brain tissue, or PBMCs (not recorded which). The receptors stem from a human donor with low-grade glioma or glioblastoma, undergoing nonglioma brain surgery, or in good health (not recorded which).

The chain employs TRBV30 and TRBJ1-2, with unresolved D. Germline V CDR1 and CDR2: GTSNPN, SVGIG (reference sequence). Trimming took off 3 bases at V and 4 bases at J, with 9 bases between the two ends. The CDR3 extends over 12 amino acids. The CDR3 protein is CAWRNVGYGYTF. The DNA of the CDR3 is TGTGCCTGGAGAAATGTGGGCTATGGCTACACCTTC.

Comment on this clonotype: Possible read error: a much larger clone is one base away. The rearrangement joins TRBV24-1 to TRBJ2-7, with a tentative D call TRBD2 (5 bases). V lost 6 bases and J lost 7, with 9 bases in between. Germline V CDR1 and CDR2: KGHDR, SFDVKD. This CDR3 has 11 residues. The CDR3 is CATSNTREQYF. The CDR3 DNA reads TGTGCCACCAGTAATACTAGGGAGCAGTACTTC.

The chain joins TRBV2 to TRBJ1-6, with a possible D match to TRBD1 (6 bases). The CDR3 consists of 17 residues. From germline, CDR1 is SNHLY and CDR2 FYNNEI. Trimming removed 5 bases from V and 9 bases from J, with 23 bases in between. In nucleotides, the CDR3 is TGTGCCAGCAGTCCCACCTACAACCGACAGGCCGGTTCACCCCTCCACTTT. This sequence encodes CASSPTYNRQAGSPLHF.

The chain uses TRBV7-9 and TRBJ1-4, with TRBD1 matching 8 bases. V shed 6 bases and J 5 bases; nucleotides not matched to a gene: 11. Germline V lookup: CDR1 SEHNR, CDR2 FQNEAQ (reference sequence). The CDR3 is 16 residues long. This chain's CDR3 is CASRLIETGENEKLFF. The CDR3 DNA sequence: TGTGCCAGCAGGTTGATCGAGACAGGGGAAAATGAAAAACTGTTTTTT.

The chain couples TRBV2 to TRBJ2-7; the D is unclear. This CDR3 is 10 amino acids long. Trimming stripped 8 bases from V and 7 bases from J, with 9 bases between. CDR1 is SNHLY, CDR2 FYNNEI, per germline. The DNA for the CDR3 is TGTGCCAGCGGAGAAAGGGAGCAGTACTTC. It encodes CASGEREQYF.

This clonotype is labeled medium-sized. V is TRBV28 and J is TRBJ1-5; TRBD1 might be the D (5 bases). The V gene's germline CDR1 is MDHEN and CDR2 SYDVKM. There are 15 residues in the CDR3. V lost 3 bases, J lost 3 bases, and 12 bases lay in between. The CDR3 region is CASSLGSRVNQPQHF. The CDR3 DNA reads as TGTGCCAGCAGTTTGGGTTCCAGGGTCAATCAGCCCCAGCATTTT.

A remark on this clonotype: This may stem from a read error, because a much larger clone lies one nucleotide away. CDR3 sequence reads: CASSLYADTEYF. The CDR3 region has the DNA TGTGCCAGCAGCTTATACGCAGATACGGAGTATTTT. The chain has TRBV7-2 and TRBJ2-3; no clear D gene. Germline V gives CDR1 SGHTA, CDR2 FQGNSA. The CDR3 has 12 residues.

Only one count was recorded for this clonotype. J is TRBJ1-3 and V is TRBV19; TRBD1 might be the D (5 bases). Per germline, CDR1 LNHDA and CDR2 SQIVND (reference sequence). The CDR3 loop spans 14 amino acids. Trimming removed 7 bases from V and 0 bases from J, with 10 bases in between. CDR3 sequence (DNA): TGTGCCAGTACCGGACATGCCTCTGGAAACACCATATATTTT. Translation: CASTGHASGNTIYF.

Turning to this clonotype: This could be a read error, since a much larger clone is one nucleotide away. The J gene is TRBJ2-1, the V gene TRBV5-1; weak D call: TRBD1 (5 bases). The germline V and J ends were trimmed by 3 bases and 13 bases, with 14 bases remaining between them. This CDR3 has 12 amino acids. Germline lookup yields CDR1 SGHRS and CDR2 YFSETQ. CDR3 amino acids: CASSSPVTEQFF. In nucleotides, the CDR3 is TGCGCCAGCAGCTCACCCGTGACAGAACAGTTCTTC.

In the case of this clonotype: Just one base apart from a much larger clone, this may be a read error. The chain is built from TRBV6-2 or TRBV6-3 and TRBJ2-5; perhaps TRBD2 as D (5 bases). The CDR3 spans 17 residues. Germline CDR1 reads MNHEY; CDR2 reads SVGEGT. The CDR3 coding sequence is TGTGCCAGCAGTAACCCCCGGACGCTACTAGACCGAGAGACCCGGTACTTC. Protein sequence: CASSNPRTLLDRETRYF.

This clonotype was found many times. In DNA, the CDR3 is TGCAGTGCTAGAGTTGGGGGGATTGTGTTCTACGAGCAGTACTTC. This encodes CSARVGGIVFYEQYF. V and J are TRBV20-1 and TRBJ2-7; D perhaps matches TRBD2 (6 bases). This CDR3 is built from 15 residues. Per the germline V gene, CDR1 is DFQATT and CDR2 is SNEGSKA (reference sequence). V lost 1 base and J 3 bases, leaving 16 bases between the germline ends.

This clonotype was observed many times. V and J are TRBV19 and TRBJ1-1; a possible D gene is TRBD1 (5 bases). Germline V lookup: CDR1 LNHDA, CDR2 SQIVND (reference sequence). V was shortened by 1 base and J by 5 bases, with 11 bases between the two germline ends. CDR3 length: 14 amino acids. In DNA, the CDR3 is TGTGCCAGTAGTATAGGGCAGGGAAGTACTGAAGCTTTCTTT. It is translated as CASSIGQGSTEAFF.

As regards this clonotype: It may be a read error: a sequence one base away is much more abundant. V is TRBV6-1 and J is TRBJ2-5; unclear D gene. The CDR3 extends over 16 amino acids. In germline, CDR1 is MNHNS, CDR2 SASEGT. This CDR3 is CAGSPPRQLFGETQYF. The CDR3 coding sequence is TGTGCCGGCAGCCCTCCAAGACAATTATTTGGGGAGACCCAGTACTTC.

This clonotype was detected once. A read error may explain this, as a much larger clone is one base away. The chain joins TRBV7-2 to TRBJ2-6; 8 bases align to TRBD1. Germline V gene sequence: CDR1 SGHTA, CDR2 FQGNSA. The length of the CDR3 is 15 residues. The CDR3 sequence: CASSGAETGANFLTF. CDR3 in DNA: TGTGCCAGCAGCGGAGCTGAGACAGGGGCCAACTTCCTGACTTTC. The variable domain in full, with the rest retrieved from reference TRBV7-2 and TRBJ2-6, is GAGVSQSPSNKVTEKGKDVELRCDPISGHTALYWYRQSLGQGLEFLIYFQGNSAPDKSGLPSDRFSAERTGGSVSTLTIQRTQQEDSAVYLCASSGAETGANFLTFGAGSRLTVL.

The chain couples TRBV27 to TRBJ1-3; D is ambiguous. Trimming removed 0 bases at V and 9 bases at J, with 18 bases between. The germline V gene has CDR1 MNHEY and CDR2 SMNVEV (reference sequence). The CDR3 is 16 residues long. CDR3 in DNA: TGTGCCAGCAGTTTATCGCCAGGCTTGCCTGTAAGCACCATATATTTT. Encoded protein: CASSLSPGLPVSTIYF.

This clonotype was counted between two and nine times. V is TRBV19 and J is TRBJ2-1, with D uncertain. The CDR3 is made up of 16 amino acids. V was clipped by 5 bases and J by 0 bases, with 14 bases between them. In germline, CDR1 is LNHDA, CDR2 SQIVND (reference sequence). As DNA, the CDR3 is TGTGCCAGTAGTGCCCGGTCTAGAAGCTCCTACAATGAGCAGTTCTTC. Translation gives CASSARSRSSYNEQFF.

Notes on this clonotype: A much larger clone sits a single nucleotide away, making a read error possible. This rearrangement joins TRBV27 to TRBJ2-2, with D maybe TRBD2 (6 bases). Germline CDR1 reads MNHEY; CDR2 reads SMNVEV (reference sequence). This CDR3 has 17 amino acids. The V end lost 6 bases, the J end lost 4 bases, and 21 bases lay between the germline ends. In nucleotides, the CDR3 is TGTGCCAGCAGCCGAAGCGCTAGCGCGACGTTCACCGGGGAGCTGTTTTTT. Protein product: CASSRSASATFTGELFF.

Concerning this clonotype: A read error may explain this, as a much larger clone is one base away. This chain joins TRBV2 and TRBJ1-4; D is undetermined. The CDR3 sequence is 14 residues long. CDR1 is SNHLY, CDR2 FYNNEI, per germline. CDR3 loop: CASSGAVTNKKLFF. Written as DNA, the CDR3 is TGTGCCAGCAGTGGGGCAGTAACTAATAAAAAACTGTTTTTT.

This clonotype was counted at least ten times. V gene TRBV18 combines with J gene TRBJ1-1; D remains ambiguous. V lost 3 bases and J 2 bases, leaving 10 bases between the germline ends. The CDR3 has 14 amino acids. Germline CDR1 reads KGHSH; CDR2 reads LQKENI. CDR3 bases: TGTGCCAGCTCACCCCAGTGGGGTAACACTGAAGCTTTCTTT. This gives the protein CASSPQWGNTEAFF. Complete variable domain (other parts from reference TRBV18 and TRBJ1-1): NAGVMQNPRHLVRRRGQEARLRCSPMKGHSHVYWYRQLPEEGLKFMVYLQKENIIDESGMPKERFSAEFPKEGPSILRIQQVVRGDSAAYFCASSPQWGNTEAFFGQGTRLTVV.

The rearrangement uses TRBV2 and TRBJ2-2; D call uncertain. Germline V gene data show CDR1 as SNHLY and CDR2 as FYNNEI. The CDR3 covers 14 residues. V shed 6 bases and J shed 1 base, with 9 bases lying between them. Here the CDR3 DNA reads TGTGCCAGCAGCGGAACTCAGAACACCGGGGAGCTGTTTTTT. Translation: CASSGTQNTGELFF.

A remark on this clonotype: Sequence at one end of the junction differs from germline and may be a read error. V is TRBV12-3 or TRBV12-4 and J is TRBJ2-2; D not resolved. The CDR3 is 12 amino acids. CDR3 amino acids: CDSNQVTGELFF. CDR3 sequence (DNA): TGTGACAGCAACCAGGTCACCGGGGAGCTGTTTTTT.

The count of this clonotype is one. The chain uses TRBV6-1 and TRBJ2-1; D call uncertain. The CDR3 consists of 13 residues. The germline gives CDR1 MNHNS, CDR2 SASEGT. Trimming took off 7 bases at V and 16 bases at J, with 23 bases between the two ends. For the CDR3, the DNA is TGTGCCAGCATTGTAGTTCCTTCCCCTCACAAATTCTTC. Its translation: CASIVVPSPHKFF.

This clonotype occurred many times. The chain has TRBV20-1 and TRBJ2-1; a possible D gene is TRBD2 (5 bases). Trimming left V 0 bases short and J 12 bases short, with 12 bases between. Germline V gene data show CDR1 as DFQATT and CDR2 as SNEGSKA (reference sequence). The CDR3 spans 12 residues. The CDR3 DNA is TGCAGTGCTAGAGAGGGCGGGTTCCTGCAGTTCTTC. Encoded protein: CSAREGGFLQFF.

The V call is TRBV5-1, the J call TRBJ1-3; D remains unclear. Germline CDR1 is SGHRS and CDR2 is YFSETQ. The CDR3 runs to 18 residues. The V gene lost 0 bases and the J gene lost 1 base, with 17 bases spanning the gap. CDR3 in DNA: TGCGCCAGCAGCTTGGGAAGTTCGTCGGCCAGTTCTGGAAACACCATATATTTT. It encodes CASSLGSSSASSGNTIYF. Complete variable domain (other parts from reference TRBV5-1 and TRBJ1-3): KAGVTQTPRYLIKTRGQQVTLSCSPISGHRSVSWYQQTPGQGLQFLFEYFSETQRNKGNFPGRFSGRQFSNSRSEMNVSTLELGDSALYLCASSLGSSSASSGNTIYFGEGSWLTVV.

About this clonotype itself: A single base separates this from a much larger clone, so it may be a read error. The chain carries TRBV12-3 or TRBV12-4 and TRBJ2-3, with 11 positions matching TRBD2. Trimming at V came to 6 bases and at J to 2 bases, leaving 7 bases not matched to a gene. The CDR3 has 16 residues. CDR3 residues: CASSSGTSGHTDTQYF. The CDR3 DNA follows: TGTGCCAGCAGCTCCGGGACTAGCGGACACACAGATACGCAGTATTTT.

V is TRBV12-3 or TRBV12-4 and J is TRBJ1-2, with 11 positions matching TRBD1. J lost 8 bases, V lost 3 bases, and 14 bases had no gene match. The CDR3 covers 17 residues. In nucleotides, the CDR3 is TGTGCCAGCAGTTTCCCTGTGGGGGGGACAGGGGGGGAAGGCTACACCTTC. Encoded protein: CASSFPVGGTGGEGYTF.

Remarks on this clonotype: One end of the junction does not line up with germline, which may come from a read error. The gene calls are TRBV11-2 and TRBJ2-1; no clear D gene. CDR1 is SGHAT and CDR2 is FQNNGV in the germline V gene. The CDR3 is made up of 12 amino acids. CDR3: CGSSAAIGEQFF. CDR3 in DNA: TGTGGCAGCAGCGCTGCCATAGGCGAGCAGTTCTTC.

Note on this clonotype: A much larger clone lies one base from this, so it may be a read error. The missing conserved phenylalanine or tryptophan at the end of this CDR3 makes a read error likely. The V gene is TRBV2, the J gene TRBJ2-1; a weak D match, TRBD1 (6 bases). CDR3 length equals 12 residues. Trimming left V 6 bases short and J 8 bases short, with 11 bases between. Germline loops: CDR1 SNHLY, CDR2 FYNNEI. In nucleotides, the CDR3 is TGTGCCAGCAGCACCACAGGGCATGAGCAGTTCTTA. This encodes CASSTTGHEQFL.